This passage covers 8 T cell receptor beta chains from one sample sequenced in a study of cytomegalovirus exposure and HLA in healthy donors. PCR was performed using 60 Vbeta and 13 Jbeta primers. TCRdb's copy holds only in-frame clones and misses some; the assay was immunoSEQ multiplex PCR. The listing contains nearly 35,000 clones. Sequences were obtained from PBMCs. The origin of the receptors is a woman aged 40 to 50 in good health and CMV-seropositive.

The chain recombines TRBV28 with TRBJ1-2; D is ambiguous. V shed 6 bases and J shed 0 bases, with 14 bases lying between them. The CDR3 contains 15 residues. CDR1 is MDHEN and CDR2 is SYDVKM in the germline V gene. This chain's CDR3 is CASRTPGNPNYGYTF. The DNA of the CDR3 is TGTGCCAGCAGGACTCCGGGAAATCCTAACTATGGCTACACCTTC.

The chain carries TRBV4-1 and TRBJ2-1; the D is unclear. This CDR3 contains 15 residues. Germline V gene lookup returns CDR1 MGHRA and CDR2 YSYEKL. The germline V and J ends were trimmed by 1 base and 6 bases, with 13 bases remaining between them. CDR3 sequence (DNA): TGCGCCAGCAGCCAAGTGTTCATAATGGCCAATGAGCAGTTCTTC. Protein sequence: CASSQVFIMANEQFF.

This chain uses TRBV2 with TRBJ2-7, with 7 nucleotides matching TRBD1. The germline V gene encodes CDR1 SNHLY and CDR2 FYNNEI. There are 13 residues in the CDR3. The junction had 10 bases not matched to a gene; V was cut back by 7 bases and J by 7 bases. CDR3 nucleotides: TGTGCCAGCACTGGGACAGTAGTACGGGAGCAGTACTTC. Protein: CASTGTVVREQYF.

The gene calls are TRBV30 and TRBJ2-7; D not certain. V lost 5 bases to trimming and J lost 2 bases, with 22 bases between them. This CDR3 is built from 16 residues. CDR1 GTSNPN and CDR2 SVGIG come from the germline V gene (reference sequence). CDR3 sequence: CAWAHSQTFLTYEQYF. The CDR3 nucleotides read TGTGCCTGGGCCCACAGTCAGACCTTCCTGACCTACGAGCAGTACTTC.

The J gene is TRBJ1-3, the V gene TRBV7-9, with D unresolved. CDR3 length: 13 amino acids. The germline CDR1 and CDR2 sequences are SEHNR and FQNEAQ (reference sequence). V was shortened by 1 base and J by 4 bases, with 5 bases between the two germline ends. CDR3 bases: TGTGCCAGCAGCTTAGTACTAGGAAACACCATATATTTT. Translated: CASSLVLGNTIYF.

DNA of the CDR3: TGTGCCAGCTCACCTTCTACCGAGGACGAGCAGTACTTC. Translation: CASSPSTEDEQYF. The V call is TRBV18, the J call TRBJ2-7; D gene uncertain. V was shortened by 3 bases and J by 5 bases, with 11 bases between the two germline ends. The CDR3 runs 13 residues. Looked up from germline, CDR1 is KGHSH and CDR2 is LQKENI.

The rearrangement joins TRBV25-1 to TRBJ2-1, with 8 bases fitting TRBD2. After removal of 4 bases from V and 5 bases from J, the junction contained 7 bases not matched to a gene. The CDR3 is 15 residues long. The germline V gene has CDR1 MGHDK and CDR2 SYGVNS. In nucleotides, the CDR3 is TGTGCCAGCAGTGCGGCACTAGCGGATGACAATGAGCAGTTCTTC. Translation gives CASSAALADDNEQFF. The whole variable domain, filled in from reference TRBV25-1 and TRBJ2-1, reads EADIYQTPRYLVIGTGKKITLECSQTMGHDKMYWYQQDPGMELHLIHYSYGVNSTEKGDLSSESTVSRIRTEHFPLTLESARPSHTSQYLCASSAALADDNEQFFGPGTRLTVL.

V gene TRBV5-1 combines with J gene TRBJ2-6; no definite D call. The CDR3 is made up of 17 amino acids. The V gene lost 0 bases and the J gene lost 2 bases, with 12 bases spanning the gap. The germline V gene encodes CDR1 SGHRS and CDR2 YFSETQ. CDR3 residues: CASSLGAPSPGANVLTF. The CDR3 DNA sequence: TGCGCCAGCAGCTTGGGGGCCCCGAGCCCTGGGGCCAACGTCCTGACTTTC.